The present entry profiles one T cell receptor beta chain with its context. This sample stems from a study of T cell changes during pregnancy in multiple sclerosis. CDR3 length equals 14 residues. J gave up 4 bases and V 5 bases, and 7 bases lay outside the gene matches. Germline CDR1 MNHEY, CDR2 SVGAGI. The data were produced by immunoSEQ multiplex PCR, yet TCRdb's version contains in-frame clones alone and is incomplete. Among about 36,000 clones, 80% to 95% were seen once, and the ten largest hold about 0.45%. This chain links TRBV6-5 with TRBJ2-7; 8 bases agree with TRBD1. The TCR was taken from a female donor in good health, enrolled as a control in a pregnancy study. The sequenced sample was CD4+ T cells from peripheral blood mononuclear cells, obtained in the third trimester of pregnancy. The CDR3 protein is CASSRTGSIYEQYF. The CDR3 DNA reads TGTGCCAGCAGTCGGACAGGGTCTATATACGAGCAGTACTTC.